What follows describes a single T cell receptor beta chain. The junction differs from germline at one of its ends, possibly a read error. The data stem from a study of Graves' ophthalmopathy and Graves' hyperthyroidism. The CDR3 length is 14 residues. From germline, CDR1 is MNHEY and CDR2 SVGEGT. Researchers took RNA transcripts and amplified TCR beta CDR3 regions from them. HTBI primers served in a first-round RT-PCR, which a second-round multiplex PCR followed. TCRdb called the multiplex PCR reads again in MiXCR, with one record for every CDR3 protein. The sample has approximately 1.2 million distinct CDR3 sequences, about 38% seen once.

The chain joins TRBV6-2 or TRBV6-3 to TRBJ1-2; 7 bases align to TRBD1. Sequenced material: peripheral blood or thyroid tissue (not recorded which). The TCR originated in an adult man with Graves' hyperthyroidism. The CDR3 coding sequence is TGTGCCGGCAGTTCCGGACAGGAGAACTATGGCTACACCTTC. It yields the protein CAGSSGQENYGYTF.